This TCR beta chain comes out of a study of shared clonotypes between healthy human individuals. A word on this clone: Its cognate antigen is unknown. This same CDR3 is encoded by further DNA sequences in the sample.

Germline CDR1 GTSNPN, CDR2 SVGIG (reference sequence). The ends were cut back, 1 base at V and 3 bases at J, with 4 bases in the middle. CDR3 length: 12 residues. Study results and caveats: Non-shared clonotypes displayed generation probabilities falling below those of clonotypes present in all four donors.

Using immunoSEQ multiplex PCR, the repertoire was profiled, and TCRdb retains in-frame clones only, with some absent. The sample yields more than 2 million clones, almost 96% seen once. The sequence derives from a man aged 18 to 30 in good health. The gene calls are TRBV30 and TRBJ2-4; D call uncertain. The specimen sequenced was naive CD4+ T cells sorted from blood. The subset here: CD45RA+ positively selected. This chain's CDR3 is CAWSEGKNIQYF. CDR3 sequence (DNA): TGTGCCTGGAGTGAAGGCAAAAACATTCAGTACTTC. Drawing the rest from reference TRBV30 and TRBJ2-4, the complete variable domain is SQTIHQWPATLVQPVGSPLSLECTVEGTSNPNLYWYRQAAGRGLQLLFYSVGIGQISSEVPQNLSASRPQDRQFILSSKKLLLSDSGFYLCAWSEGKNIQYFGAGTRLSVL.